What follows are 10 T cell receptor beta chains derived from one specimen sequenced in a study of OX40 agonist ivuxolimab in advanced cancers. Library prep was done by the immunoSEQ multiplex PCR assay. Here the immuneACCESS table is served through TCRdb, limited to in-frame sequences with V and J called. Missing clones are a known gap in these copies; in checked studies unresolved V genes cover under half, and the rest lacks a known reason. The sample table holds tens of thousands of clones, of which roughly 85% were seen once. The biggest ten clones account for around 2% of the sample. The sequenced sample was CD4+ or CD8+ T cells sorted from blood, obtained in a trial of the OX40 agonist ivuxolimab. All receptors derive from an adult with an advanced solid tumor such as melanoma, head and neck, liver or kidney cancer.

The V and J genes are TRBV19 and TRBJ2-7; D perhaps matches TRBD2 (6 bases). CDR1 is LNHDA and CDR2 is SQIVND in the germline V gene (reference sequence). The CDR3 has 13 amino acids. V was clipped by 7 bases and J by 5 bases, with 15 bases between them. DNA for the CDR3: TGTGCCAGTACCACCGTCGGGGGTAACGAGCAGTACTTC. Translated: CASTTVGGNEQYF.

The rearrangement uses TRBV6-4 and TRBJ1-4, with D uncertain. With 0 bases removed from V and 8 bases from J, the gap between germline ends came to 19 bases. The CDR3 extends over 17 amino acids. Germline CDR1 is MRHNA and CDR2 is SNTAGT. The CDR3 coding sequence is TGTGCCAGCAGTGACTCGGAAATAGAGGGCGCTGAAGAAAAACTGTTTTTT. This codes for CASSDSEIEGAEEKLFF.

This sequence joins TRBV6-1 and TRBJ2-7; 7 bases are a match to TRBD1. Germline CDR1 reads MNHNS; CDR2 reads SASEGT. J gave up 0 bases and V 2 bases, and 4 bases lay outside the gene matches. This CDR3 has 15 residues. CDR3 residues: CASSETGDGSYEQYF. The CDR3 region has the DNA TGTGCCAGCAGTGAAACAGGGGATGGCTCCTACGAGCAGTACTTC.

The V call is TRBV6-6, the J call TRBJ1-1; possible D gene TRBD1, 5 bases. V lost 10 bases, J lost 1 base, and 13 bases lay in between. Germline lookup yields CDR1 MNHNY and CDR2 SVGAGI (reference sequence). This CDR3 has 13 amino acids. The CDR3 loop is CATIGAANTEAFF. CDR3 coding DNA: TGTGCCACGATCGGGGCCGCGAACACTGAAGCTTTCTTT.

This clone is medium-sized within its sample. This chain connects TRBV5-1 to TRBJ2-3; D is undetermined. CDR1 is SGHRS, CDR2 YFSETQ, per germline. The CDR3 is made up of 16 amino acids. Deletions cut 0 bases from V and 0 bases from J, with 11 bases between. The CDR3 loop is CASSLEGRSSTDTQYF. Written as DNA, the CDR3 is TGCGCCAGCAGCTTGGAGGGTCGTTCTAGCACAGATACGCAGTATTTT.

The rearrangement uses TRBV29-1 and TRBJ2-3; maybe TRBD2 (5 bases). The CDR3 is 15 amino acids. The germline V gene encodes CDR1 SQVTM and CDR2 ANQGSEA. The V end lost 5 bases, the J end lost 1 base, and 16 bases lay between the germline ends. DNA of the CDR3: TGCAGCGTTTGGATCCGGGCCGGGGGCACAGATACGCAGTATTTT. Amino acids: CSVWIRAGGTDTQYF.

The table lists this clone with a few counts. The chain has TRBV30 and TRBJ1-1, with D unclear. The germline V and J ends were trimmed by 3 bases and 4 bases, with 9 bases remaining between them. The CDR3 covers 12 residues. Per germline, CDR1 GTSNPN and CDR2 SVGIG (reference sequence). The CDR3 spells CAWSPTGTEAFF. Written as DNA, the CDR3 is TGTGCCTGGAGCCCTACGGGCACTGAAGCTTTCTTT.

The count of this clone is one. This chain links TRBV2 with TRBJ2-2, with unresolved D. V lost 7 bases and J lost 3, with 6 bases in between. CDR3 size: 12 residues. CDR1 SNHLY and CDR2 FYNNEI come from the germline V gene. The CDR3 DNA sequence: TGTGCCAGCAAGCTTGACACCGGGGAGCTGTTTTTT. Protein product: CASKLDTGELFF.

The chain employs TRBV9 and TRBJ2-1; no definite D call. The CDR3 length is 14 residues. V was shortened by 4 bases and J by 3 bases, with 11 bases between the two germline ends. Germline assignment: CDR1 SGDLS and CDR2 YYNGEE. The CDR3, as DNA: TGTGCCAGCAGCCCCCCCGGACGCTACAATGAGCAGTTCTTC. As protein: CASSPPGRYNEQFF. Together with reference TRBV9 and TRBJ2-1, the CDR3 gives the full variable domain: DSGVTQTPKHLITATGQRVTLRCSPRSGDLSVYWYQQSLDQGLQFLIQYYNGEERAKGNILERFSAQQFPDLHSELNLSSLELGDSALYFCASSPPGRYNEQFFGPGTRLTVL.

The sample holds a few counts of this clone. This rearrangement joins TRBV14 to TRBJ2-7; D is undetermined. Looked up from germline, CDR1 is SGHDN and CDR2 is FVKESK. The V end was cut by 0 bases, the J end by 3 bases, with 12 bases between. The CDR3 spans 15 residues. The CDR3 bases are TGTGCCAGCAGCCAAGATTTTGGCATGCACTACGAGCAGTACTTC. Its protein product is CASSQDFGMHYEQYF.